A selection of T cell receptor beta chains follows, all from one sample in a study of shared clonotypes between healthy human individuals. Generated by immunoSEQ multiplex PCR, the TCRdb table keeps only in-frame clones and is missing some. Counted here are around 700,000 clones, more than 70% occurring once; the ten biggest clones make up around 1.8%. The sequencing input was memory CD4+ T cells sorted from blood. These receptors were collected from a woman between 25 and 40 years old in good health. Each CDR3 is given with its conserved first and last residue. Each record gives: J gene, clone size, D gene, V gene, CDR3 protein, CDR3 DNA. A D gene is named only where the DNA matches it firmly. Where a row states a size, it is once, few, many or the class of an expanded clone; other rows omit it.

TRBJ2-3 | NA | NA | TRBV21-1 | CASSKNGQVAPDTQYF | TGTGCCAGCAGCAAAAACGGACAGGTCGCACCAGATACGCAGTATTTT
TRBJ2-1 | NA | NA | TRBV5-1 | CASSRDAGSYNEQFF | TGCGCCAGCAGCAGGGACGCGGGCTCCTACAATGAGCAGTTCTTC
TRBJ2-1 | NA | TRBD1 | TRBV4-1 | CASRTYRGSYNEQFF | TGCGCCAGCAGAACCTACAGGGGCTCCTACAATGAGCAGTTCTTC
TRBJ2-1 | NA | TRBD1 | TRBV4-2 | CASSPTDRGDYNEQFF | TGTGCCAGCAGCCCCACCGACAGGGGGGACTACAATGAGCAGTTCTTC
TRBJ1-2 | NA | TRBD1 | TRBV7-2 | CASSLNGQALLRGGYTF | TGTGCCAGCAGCTTGAATGGACAGGCACTACTCAGGGGGGGCTACACCTTC
TRBJ2-5 | NA | NA | TRBV11-2 | CASSSQAEGWETQYF | TGTGCCAGCAGCTCCCAGGCGGAGGGCTGGGAGACCCAGTACTTC
TRBJ1-2 | NA | NA | TRBV6-1 | CASSAAGNYGYTF | TGTGCCAGCAGTGCTGCGGGGAACTATGGCTACACCTTC
TRBJ2-7 | NA | TRBD1 | TRBV5-1 | CASSSGTGGLEQYF | TGCGCCAGCAGCTCCGGGACAGGGGGGCTCGAGCAGTACTTC
TRBJ2-7 | NA | TRBD1 | TRBV27 | CASSPSRGPSSYEQYF | TGTGCCAGCAGTCCATCCAGGGGGCCAAGCTCCTACGAGCAGTACTTC
TRBJ2-6 | NA | NA | TRBV27 | CASSPIRQGVDGANVLTF | TGTGCCAGCAGTCCCATCCGGCAGGGAGTGGATGGGGCCAACGTCCTGACTTTC
TRBJ1-2 | NA | NA | TRBV7-2 | CASSDNTRAYTF | TGTGCCAGCAGCGACAACACAAGGGCCTACACCTTC
TRBJ1-2 | NA | NA | TRBV27 | CASSLRRQSGDGYTF | TGTGCCAGCAGTTTAAGGAGACAGTCCGGGGATGGCTACACCTTC
TRBJ1-2 | NA | NA | TRBV2 | CASRETDSYGYTF | TGTGCCAGCAGGGAAACGGACAGCTATGGCTACACCTTC
TRBJ1-1 | few | NA | TRBV7-8 | CASSLDTEAFF | TGTGCCAGCAGCTTAGACACTGAAGCTTTCTTT
TRBJ2-7 | NA | NA | TRBV7-9 | CASSVQGLMGPYEQYF | TGTGCCAGCAGCGTACAAGGACTAATGGGCCCCTACGAGCAGTACTTC
TRBJ1-4 | few | NA | TRBV9 | CASSPRQHFNEKLFF | TGTGCCAGCAGCCCCCGACAACATTTTAATGAAAAACTGTTTTTT
TRBJ1-4 | NA | NA | TRBV11-3 | CASSLPMFHFATNEKLFF | TGTGCCAGCAGCTTACCAATGTTCCACTTTGCAACTAATGAAAAACTGTTTTTT
TRBJ2-3 | NA | NA | TRBV6-6 | CASSYSTRGSDTQYF | TGTGCCAGCAGTTACTCGACTAGAGGGTCAGATACGCAGTATTTT
TRBJ1-5 | NA | NA | TRBV27 | CASSPQGQLNQPQHF | TGTGCCAGCAGTCCCCAAGGGCAGCTCAATCAGCCCCAGCATTTT
TRBJ2-5 | NA | TRBD2 | TRBV28 | CASSPGLAGGPRGGKTQYF | TGTGCCAGCTCCCCGGGACTAGCGGGAGGGCCGAGGGGGGGAAAGACCCAGTACTTC
TRBJ2-7 | NA | NA | TRBV6-1 | CASSEALQPVGPYEQYF | TGTGCCAGCAGTGAAGCGCTACAACCTGTAGGTCCCTACGAGCAGTACTTC
TRBJ1-5 | NA | NA | TRBV10-1 | CASRLGGQPQHF | TGCGCCAGCAGGTTGGGAGGGCAGCCCCAGCATTTT
TRBJ2-7 | NA | NA | TRBV27 | CASSLEGNSYEQYF | TGTGCCAGCAGTTTAGAGGGAAACTCCTACGAGCAGTACTTC
TRBJ1-4 | NA | NA | TRBV4-1 | CASSQALGVTNEKLFF | TGCGCCAGCAGCCAAGCCTTGGGGGTGACTAATGAAAAACTGTTTTTT
TRBJ2-1 | NA | NA | TRBV4-1 | CASSQDSTGSSYNEQFF | TGCGCCAGCAGCCAAGATTCAACAGGAAGCTCCTACAATGAGCAGTTCTTC
TRBJ2-2 | NA | NA | TRBV6-5 | CASTGHTGELFF | TGTGCCAGCACCGGACACACCGGGGAGCTGTTTTTT
TRBJ2-5 | few | TRBD2 | TRBV27 | CASSGGATQETQYF | TGTGCCAGTTCGGGGGGGGCTACTCAAGAGACCCAGTACTTC
TRBJ1-1 | few | TRBD1 | TRBV29-1 | CSVTGTGQTEAFF | TGCAGCGTGACAGGGACAGGGCAGACTGAAGCTTTCTTT
TRBJ1-1 | NA | TRBD1 | TRBV6-1 | CASSETGRWAFF | TGTGCCAGCAGTGAGACAGGGCGCTGGGCTTTCTTT
TRBJ2-1 | NA | TRBD2 | TRBV28 | CASSFSFGRGLAGGRTHNEQFF | TGTGCCAGCAGTTTTTCTTTTGGCAGGGGGCTAGCGGGAGGAAGGACCCACAATGAGCAGTTCTTC
TRBJ1-4 | NA | TRBD1 | TRBV7-9 | CASGGQGVRGEKLFF | TGTGCCAGCGGCGGACAGGGGGTTAGGGGAGAAAAACTGTTTTTT
TRBJ2-3 | NA | NA | TRBV7-6 | CASSPGLLRTDTQYF | TGTGCCAGCAGCCCAGGACTCCTCCGCACAGATACGCAGTATTTT
TRBJ2-5 | NA | NA | TRBV7-2 | CASSLGRQTRAQYF | TGTGCCAGCAGCTTAGGTCGTCAGACAAGAGCCCAGTACTTC
TRBJ2-7 | once | TRBD1 | TRBV5-1 | CASSARTGTYEQYF | TGCGCCAGCAGCGCCCGGACAGGGACCTACGAGCAGTACTTC
TRBJ2-5 | once | TRBD1 | TRBV2 | CASSEGTGGATVETQYF | TGTGCCAGCAGTGAGGGGACAGGTGGAGCCACGGTGGAGACCCAGTACTTC
TRBJ1-4 | NA | NA | TRBV6-1 | CASSAWDVANEKLFF | TGTGCCAGCAGCGCCTGGGACGTGGCTAATGAAAAACTGTTTTTT
TRBJ2-7 | NA | TRBD2 | TRBV7-2 | CASSISGIPYEQYF | TGTGCCAGCAGCATTAGCGGGATTCCCTACGAGCAGTACTTC
TRBJ2-1 | NA | TRBD2 | TRBV7-7 | CASSDSVAGVQFF | TGTGCCAGCAGCGACTCAGTAGCGGGAGTGCAGTTCTTC
TRBJ1-5 | few | TRBD1 | TRBV28 | CASSRFPYRGLSNQPQHF | TGTGCCAGCAGTCGCTTTCCATACAGGGGGCTGAGCAATCAGCCCCAGCATTTT
TRBJ2-3 | NA | TRBD2 | TRBV2 | CASTALTSGTDTQYF | TGTGCCAGCACCGCCTTGACTAGCGGAACAGATACGCAGTATTTT
TRBJ2-2 | NA | NA | TRBV7-9 | CASSPRPVANTGELFF | TGTGCCAGCAGCCCGCGGCCGGTAGCGAACACCGGGGAGCTGTTTTTT
TRBJ2-5 | few | TRBD2 | TRBV4-2 | CASSPTSGRQTQYF | TGTGCCAGCAGCCCGACTAGCGGGAGGCAGACCCAGTACTTC
TRBJ1-4 | NA | NA | TRBV30 | CAWSPRTEKLFF | TGTGCCTGGAGTCCCCGGACTGAAAAACTGTTTTTT
TRBJ2-1 | NA | TRBD1 | TRBV25-1 | CASSEHKTGGNEQFF | TGTGCCAGCAGTGAACATAAGACAGGGGGCAATGAGCAGTTCTTC
TRBJ1-4 | NA | NA | TRBV25-1 | CASSDGQPNEKLFF | TGTGCCAGCAGTGATGGACAGCCTAATGAAAAACTGTTTTTT
TRBJ2-7 | once | NA | TRBV5-6 | CASSLWGFDEQYF | TGTGCCAGCAGCTTGTGGGGGTTCGACGAGCAGTACTTC
TRBJ1-2 | few | TRBD1 | TRBV7-8 | CASSPGQGLSYGYTF | TGTGCCAGCAGCCCCGGACAGGGTTTGAGCTATGGCTACACCTTC
TRBJ1-2 | few | TRBD1 | TRBV6-5 | CASSRQGAEGYTF | TGTGCCAGCAGTCGACAGGGGGCGGAAGGCTACACCTTC
TRBJ2-1 | NA | NA | TRBV19 | CASSRRTSSYNEQFF | TGTGCCAGTAGTAGACGTACGAGCTCCTACAATGAGCAGTTCTTC
TRBJ1-1 | NA | NA | TRBV29-1 | CSGGSRRNTEAFF | TGCAGTGGGGGGTCACGACGGAACACTGAAGCTTTCTTT
TRBJ1-1 | NA | TRBD1 | TRBV7-3 | CASSWGQGFPEAFF | TGTGCCAGCAGCTGGGGACAGGGGTTCCCTGAAGCTTTCTTT
TRBJ2-7 | NA | TRBD2 | TRBV7-6 | CASRGTSVGEQYF | TGTGCCAGCAGGGGGACTAGCGTCGGCGAGCAGTACTTC
TRBJ1-2 | few | NA | TRBV6-5 | CASSPSPGNYGYTF | TGTGCCAGCTCCCCCTCGCCGGGAAACTATGGCTACACCTTC